This T cell receptor (beta chain) was observed in a study of cytomegalovirus exposure and HLA in healthy donors. Each donor was healthy, and each was a bone marrow donor. 60 Vbeta and 13 Jbeta primers were used in PCR. TCRdb's table, derived via immunoSEQ multiplex PCR, lists solely in-frame clones and lacks some. The repertoire includes approximately 170,000 clones, about four fifths of them detected once, and approximately 1.6% sits in the top ten. Germline loops: CDR1 SEHNR, CDR2 FQNEAQ (reference sequence). The CDR3 extends over 16 amino acids. With 1 base clipped from V and 2 bases from J, the junction kept 5 bases outside the gene matches.

This clonotype was sampled from a male donor in good health and CMV-seronegative. What was sequenced was PBMCs. The V and J genes are TRBV7-9 and TRBJ2-3, with TRBD2 identical over 8 bases. Here the CDR3 reads CASSLGAGAPTDTQYF. CDR3 nucleotides: TGTGCCAGCAGCTTAGGAGCGGGGGCTCCCACAGATACGCAGTATTTT. The full variable domain, completed using reference TRBV7-9 and TRBJ2-3, is DTGVSQNPRHKITKRGQNVTFRCDPISEHNRLYWYRQTLGQGPEFLTYFQNEAQLEKSRLLSDRFSAERPKGSFSTLEIQRTEQGDSAMYLCASSLGAGAPTDTQYFGPGTRLTVL.